This TCR beta chain comes out of a study of CD8 T cells in Susac syndrome. Random hexamers primed reverse transcription of about 0.45 to 1 ug RNA. MiXCR was run by TCRdb on the immunoSEQ multiplex PCR reads, yielding one entry per CDR3 protein. The repertoire holds about 20,000 distinct CDR3 sequences, 85% to 95% seen once, with under 0.3% in the top ten. With 4 bases removed from V and 0 bases from J, the gap between germline ends came to 14 bases. The CDR3 runs to 16 residues. Germline loops: CDR1 MNHNS, CDR2 SASEGT. In blood CD8+ and CD4+ T cells, TCR beta underwent sequencing. The TCR comes from a human donor in good health. V usage is TRBV6-1 and J usage is TRBJ2-3, with D uncertain. Sequencing used CD8+ T cells from PBMCs. The CDR3 DNA is TGTGCCAGCAGTGCCGTGCCGCGACCTAGCACAGATACGCAGTATTTT. This gives the protein CASSAVPRPSTDTQYF.